One and the same sample provided the 25 T cell receptor beta chains below, sequenced in a study of human T cells and chemical hapten exposure. MiXCR, applied by TCRdb to the RACE reads, yields one record per CDR3 protein. The sample lists a few hundred thousand distinct CDR3 sequences, 5% to 6.5% occurring once. The time point: pre-sensitization, week 0. Stated treatment: therapeutic diphenylcyclopropenone sensitization with weekly scalp DPC. The sample was whole blood, taken in connection with sensitization to the hapten diphenylcyclopropenone (DPC). The receptors stem from a woman in her late teens or twenties with alopecia areata. Some clones in this sample may be carry-over from other donors' samples.

This clonotype was counted a few times. V usage is TRBV12-3 or TRBV12-4 and J usage is TRBJ1-1; no definite D call. The CDR3 is 13 residues long. Between the trimmed V and J ends, which lost 7 bases and 0 bases, there was a span of 9 bases. CDR3 sequence reads: CASTTALNTEAFF. DNA for the CDR3: TGTGCCAGCACCACAGCCCTGAACACTGAAGCTTTCTTT.

The chain links TRBV5-4 to TRBJ2-3; tentative D call: TRBD2 (7 bases). Germline CDR1 is SGHNT and CDR2 is YYREEE (reference sequence). Trimming removed 1 base at V and 5 bases at J, with 14 bases between. This CDR3 spans 15 amino acids. Written as DNA, the CDR3 is TGTGCCAGCAGCTTGAGGGGGGGCCTGAGAGATACGCAGTATTTT. Residues: CASSLRGGLRDTQYF.

This clonotype has just a few counts. The J gene is TRBJ2-2, the V gene TRBV6-2 or TRBV6-3, with D perhaps TRBD1 or TRBD2 (5 bases each). Germline V gene lookup returns CDR1 MNHEY and CDR2 SVGEGT. This CDR3 has 15 residues. Trimming took off 7 bases at V and 1 base at J, with 13 bases between the two ends. CDR3 sequence reads: CASTPGTVNTGELFF. Here the CDR3 DNA reads TGTGCCAGCACCCCCGGGACGGTGAACACCGGGGAGCTGTTTTTT.

This clonotype was seen repeatedly, ten times or more. This sequence joins TRBV3-1 and TRBJ2-2; no clear D. Trimming left V 1 base short and J 11 bases short, with 11 bases between. The CDR3 contains 13 residues. The germline gives CDR1 LGHDT, CDR2 YNNKEL (reference sequence). For the CDR3, the DNA is TGTGCCAGCAGCCAAGCGGCGGTGGCAGAGCTGTTTTTT. Translated, it gives CASSQAAVAELFF.

This clonotype showed up just a few times. V and J are TRBV5-1 and TRBJ2-1; D call uncertain. Germline V CDR1 and CDR2: SGHRS, YFSETQ. Trimming cost V 3 bases and J 8 bases, with 15 bases left between them. This CDR3 is 14 amino acids long. Here the CDR3 DNA reads TGCGCCAGCAGCTGGCAAGATCTTCTCGATGAGCAGTTCTTC. Its translation is CASSWQDLLDEQFF. The whole variable domain, filled in from reference TRBV5-1 and TRBJ2-1, reads KAGVTQTPRYLIKTRGQQVTLSCSPISGHRSVSWYQQTPGQGLQFLFEYFSETQRNKGNFPGRFSGRQFSNSRSEMNVSTLELGDSALYLCASSWQDLLDEQFFGPGTRLTVL.

Only a few counts were recorded for this clonotype. J is TRBJ2-1 and V is TRBV19; 7 positions agree with TRBD1. The V and J ends lost 8 bases and 9 bases, in that order; junction bases with no gene match: 10. CDR3 length: 13 amino acids. Germline V gene data show CDR1 as LNHDA and CDR2 as SQIVND (reference sequence). This CDR3 is CASAQGEQSEQFF. For the CDR3, the DNA is TGTGCCAGTGCGCAGGGGGAACAAAGTGAGCAGTTCTTC.

The chain carries TRBV18 and TRBJ2-1; 15 bases line up with TRBD2. The CDR3 is made up of 19 amino acids. The germline V gene encodes CDR1 KGHSH and CDR2 LQKENI. V was pared by 3 bases and J by 4 bases, with 10 bases of the junction left unmatched. The CDR3 DNA is TGTGCCAGCTCACCCAATCCCCCGGGACTAGCGGGGGGATACAATGAGCAGTTCTTC. Protein sequence: CASSPNPPGLAGGYNEQFF. The full variable domain, in which reference TRBV18 and TRBJ2-1 provide the parts outside the CDR3, is NAGVMQNPRHLVRRRGQEARLRCSPMKGHSHVYWYRQLPEEGLKFMVYLQKENIIDESGMPKERFSAEFPKEGPSILRIQQVVRGDSAAYFCASSPNPPGLAGGYNEQFFGPGTRLTVL.

This clonotype was observed many times. The J gene is TRBJ1-6, the V gene TRBV4-3; D not certain. Per the germline V gene, CDR1 is LGHNA and CDR2 is YSLEER. The CDR3 loop spans 14 amino acids. V lost 3 bases to trimming and J lost 7 bases, with 10 bases between them. CDR3 sequence: CASSQRGGNSPLHF. CDR3 DNA sequence: TGCGCCAGCAGCCAGAGAGGCGGGAATTCACCCCTCCACTTT.

The rearrangement links TRBV29-1 to TRBJ2-3; perhaps TRBD1 as D (5 bases). The V gene's germline CDR1 is SQVTM and CDR2 ANQGSEA. The CDR3 sequence is 12 residues long. Between the trimmed V and J ends, which lost 5 bases and 5 bases, there was a span of 11 bases. The CDR3 DNA follows: TGCAGCGTTCAGGGAACCAGAGATACGCAGTATTTT. This encodes CSVQGTRDTQYF.

This clonotype was recorded a few times. The chain links TRBV4-1 to TRBJ1-1; TRBD1 matches 9 bases. Losses at the gene ends were 0 bases for V and 3 bases for J; bases not matched to a gene: 5. The CDR3 contains 16 residues. Germline V gene data show CDR1 as MGHRA and CDR2 as YSYEKL. In nucleotides, the CDR3 is TGCGCCAGCAGCCAAGACTTACAGGGGGCCCACACTGAAGCTTTCTTT. Protein sequence: CASSQDLQGAHTEAFF.

This clonotype came up a few times. V and J are TRBV5-1 and TRBJ2-5; 8 bases align to TRBD1. The germline CDR1 and CDR2 sequences are SGHRS and YFSETQ. The V and J ends lost 3 bases and 6 bases, in that order; junction bases with no gene match: 4. This CDR3 contains 13 residues. CDR3 coding DNA: TGCGCCAGCAGCTCCACAGGGGGAAAGACCCAGTACTTC. Amino acids: CASSSTGGKTQYF.

With regard to this clonotype: One end of the junction varies from germline; a read error may be responsible. The J gene is TRBJ1-3, the V gene TRBV7-2; possibly TRBD1 for D (5 bases). The CDR3 totals 12 residues. Germline-derived CDR1 and CDR2 are SGHTA and FQGNSA. The CDR3 protein is CASSFPPAGPIF. CDR3 bases: TGTGCCAGCAGCTTCCCTCCTGCAGGGCCTATATTT.

V is TRBV20-1 and J is TRBJ2-3, with D perhaps TRBD1 or TRBD2 (6 bases each). V lost 5 bases and J 2 bases, leaving 14 bases between the germline ends. The germline CDR1 and CDR2 sequences are DFQATT and SNEGSKA (reference sequence). The CDR3 totals 14 residues. The CDR3: CSAGGLADTDTQYF. CDR3 bases: TGCAGTGCTGGGGGGCTAGCCGACACAGATACGCAGTATTTT.

Ten or more counts support this clonotype. CDR3 amino acids: CASSTWTAIGELFF. The CDR3 DNA reads as TGCGCCAGCAGCACCTGGACAGCGATCGGGGAGCTGTTTTTT. This chain joins TRBV5-1 and TRBJ2-2; a weak D match, TRBD1 (6 bases). The CDR3 is 14 amino acids. Germline V gene data show CDR1 as SGHRS and CDR2 as YFSETQ. Trimming took off 4 bases at V and 7 bases at J, with 14 bases between the two ends.

This clonotype was seen many times. In DNA form, the CDR3 reads TGTGCCAGCAGCTCCCGACAGGGAGGTTCACCCCTCCACTTT. It specifies CASSSRQGGSPLHF. The chain combines TRBV7-8 with TRBJ1-6, with 7 nucleotides matching TRBD1. Trimming removed 4 bases from V and 9 bases from J; junction bases left unmatched: 6. This CDR3 is built from 14 residues. Per the germline V gene, CDR1 is SGHVS and CDR2 is FQNEAQ.

This clonotype was recorded a few times. The rearrangement joins TRBV14 to TRBJ1-1; no firm D call. V was trimmed by 1 base and J by 4 bases, leaving 10 bases between them. This CDR3 comprises 14 residues. CDR1 SGHDN and CDR2 FVKESK come from the germline V gene. The CDR3 region is CASSQAMEGTEAFF. The CDR3 DNA follows: TGTGCCAGCAGCCAAGCGATGGAGGGCACTGAAGCTTTCTTT.

The chain links TRBV20-1 to TRBJ1-2, with 8 bases that match TRBD1. Germline values: CDR1 DFQATT, CDR2 SNEGSKA (reference sequence). Trimming took 1 base from V and 7 from J; bases not matched to a gene: 2. This CDR3 has 12 residues. The CDR3 protein is CSARGDRLGYTF. CDR3 DNA: TGCAGTGCTAGAGGGGACAGGCTTGGCTACACCTTC.

This clonotype was seen ten or more times. The chain combines TRBV12-3 or TRBV12-4 with TRBJ2-3; D gene unclear. The CDR3 is 15 amino acids. The ends were cut back, 0 bases at V and 0 bases at J, with 7 bases in the middle. CDR3 loop: CASSLASSSTDTQYF. CDR3 sequence (DNA): TGTGCCAGCAGTTTAGCATCGTCTAGCACAGATACGCAGTATTTT.

This sequence joins TRBV5-1 and TRBJ2-3; 15 bases fit TRBD2. CDR1 is SGHRS, CDR2 YFSETQ, per germline. Trimming removed 3 bases from V and 3 bases from J; junction bases left unmatched: 8. This CDR3 region has 18 residues. The CDR3 sequence: CASSSGTSGGTRTDTQYF. The CDR3 coding sequence is TGCGCCAGCAGCTCCGGGACTAGCGGGGGGACCAGGACAGATACGCAGTATTTT.

This clonotype was observed a handful of times. V usage is TRBV6-2 or TRBV6-3 and J usage is TRBJ1-5; tentative D call: TRBD1 (5 bases). Trimming removed 0 bases at V and 0 bases at J, with 18 bases between. The germline CDR1 and CDR2 sequences are MNHEY and SVGEGT. There are 19 residues in the CDR3. This CDR3 reads CASSYSLVLGVYSNQPQHF. The CDR3, as DNA: TGTGCCAGCAGTTACTCCCTCGTATTGGGGGTATATAGCAATCAGCCCCAGCATTTT.

This clonotype was found a few times. The J gene is TRBJ2-1, the V gene TRBV2; TRBD1 might be the D (6 bases). This CDR3 region has 17 residues. The V end was cut by 6 bases, the J end by 0 bases, with 18 bases between. Germline V lookup: CDR1 SNHLY, CDR2 FYNNEI. The DNA for the CDR3 is TGTGCCAGCAGGGGGGCGGTACCGGAAAGCTCCTACAATGAGCAGTTCTTC. Residues: CASRGAVPESSYNEQFF. The variable domain in full, with the rest retrieved from reference TRBV2 and TRBJ2-1, is EPEVTQTPSHQVTQMGQEVILRCVPISNHLYFYWYRQILGQKVEFLVSFYNNEISEKSEIFDDQFSVERPDGSNFTLKIRSTKLEDSAMYFCASRGAVPESSYNEQFFGPGTRLTVL.

This clonotype was counted a few times. The chain uses TRBV10-3 and TRBJ2-7, with 9 nucleotides matching TRBD2. The V and J ends lost 2 bases and 6 bases, in that order; junction bases with no gene match: 2. The CDR3 sequence is 13 residues long. Germline V gene sequence: CDR1 ENHRY, CDR2 SYGVKD. The CDR3 sequence: CAISEISGGEQYF. The CDR3 DNA reads as TGTGCCATCAGTGAGATTAGCGGGGGCGAGCAGTACTTC.

This chain connects TRBV7-2 to TRBJ1-1; D call uncertain. Per the germline V gene, CDR1 is SGHTA and CDR2 is FQGNSA. The V end lost 1 base, the J end lost 9 bases, and 15 bases lay between the germline ends. The CDR3 runs to 14 residues. In DNA form, the CDR3 reads TGTGCCAGCAGCTTAGGTTCGGAAAGGAGCAAAGCTTTCTTT. It yields the protein CASSLGSERSKAFF.

The chain links TRBV20-1 to TRBJ2-3; no reliable D call. CDR3 length: 12 residues. V lost 3 bases and J 4 bases, leaving 8 bases between the germline ends. Germline CDR1 DFQATT, CDR2 SNEGSKA (reference sequence). The CDR3 sequence: CSASDLADTQYF. DNA for the CDR3: TGCAGTGCTAGCGACTTAGCAGATACGCAGTATTTT.

There are many counts of this clonotype. The CDR3 spells CASSPGTVHQETQYF. The CDR3 DNA sequence: TGCGCCAGCAGCCCAGGGACAGTTCACCAAGAGACCCAGTACTTC. The chain is built from TRBV5-1 and TRBJ2-5; 7 bases are shared with TRBD1. The V segment lost 4 bases and the J segment 0 bases; nucleotides outside the gene matches: 6. Germline V CDR1 and CDR2: SGHRS, YFSETQ. The CDR3 length is 15 residues.